These 10 T cell receptor beta chains originate from one sample sequenced in a study of cytomegalovirus exposure and HLA in healthy donors. In the PCR, 60 Vbeta and 13 Jbeta primers were used. Only in-frame clones appear in the TCRdb table, and some are missing; sequencing was by immunoSEQ multiplex PCR. The profile shows about 170,000 clones, 76% of them singletons. Sequences were obtained from PBMCs. These receptors came from a female donor in good health and CMV-seronegative.

V is TRBV7-6 and J is TRBJ2-2, with TRBD2 matching over 14 bases. The CDR3 spans 17 residues. The ends lost 5 bases at V and 4 bases at J; junction bases unmatched: 6. In germline, CDR1 is SGHVS, CDR2 FNYEAQ. CDR3: CASSLRLAGGVTGELFF. CDR3 nucleotides: TGTGCCAGCAGCCTGAGACTAGCGGGGGGGGTCACCGGGGAGCTGTTTTTT.

The chain combines TRBV7-2 with TRBJ1-2, with D unresolved. Per germline, CDR1 SGHTA and CDR2 FQGNSA. The CDR3 has 12 amino acids. Trimming pared 5 bases from V and 7 bases from J, leaving 11 bases between. The CDR3 DNA follows: TGTGCCAGCAGCCCCCCGTCCGGTGGCTACACCTTC. Translating gives CASSPPSGGYTF.

This clone was seen a handful of times. The chain is built from TRBV11-2 and TRBJ2-5, with 9 bases that match TRBD1. The J call may be faulty, since TRBJ2-7 better matches the DNA end. Germline CDR1 is SGHAT and CDR2 is FQNNGV. The CDR3 totals 14 residues. The CDR3 region has the DNA TGTGCCAGCAGCTCCTCGACAGGGGGCTACGAGCAGTACTTC. Its translation: CASSSSTGGYEQYF.

This sequence joins TRBV30 and TRBJ2-5, with TRBD2 as a possible D gene (5 bases). With 2 bases removed from V and 9 bases from J, the gap between germline ends came to 16 bases. The CDR3 spans 13 residues. Germline V CDR1 and CDR2: GTSNPN, SVGIG (reference sequence). The CDR3: CAWSIARASPQYF. CDR3 bases: TGTGCCTGGAGTATAGCAAGGGCTAGCCCCCAGTACTTC.

This sequence joins TRBV28 and TRBJ1-2, with D hard to call. The germline CDR1 and CDR2 sequences are MDHEN and SYDVKM. The CDR3 loop spans 15 amino acids. Trimming stripped 6 bases from V and 5 bases from J, with 19 bases between. CDR3 amino acids: CASRPFGRQTYGYTF. CDR3 nucleotide sequence: TGTGCCAGCAGGCCTTTCGGTCGCCAGACTTATGGCTACACCTTC.

This chain links TRBV25-1 with TRBJ2-2; possibly TRBD1 for D (5 bases). From germline, CDR1 is MGHDK and CDR2 SYGVNS. V lost 1 base and J lost 6, with 12 bases in between. The CDR3 runs to 15 residues. As DNA, the CDR3 is TGTGCCAGCAGTGAATGGGGCGCTTTGTCCGGGGAGCTGTTTTTT. Protein sequence: CASSEWGALSGELFF.

V and J are TRBV10-3 and TRBJ2-1; 13 nucleotides line up with TRBD2. CDR1 is ENHRY and CDR2 is SYGVKD in the germline V gene. The CDR3 has 17 amino acids. Trimming took 10 bases from V and 9 from J; bases not matched to a gene: 18. The CDR3 nucleotides are TGTGCCACCGGAGTGCGACTAGCGGGGGGCCAGGGTGGTGAGCAGTTCTTC. It specifies CATGVRLAGGQGGEQFF.

A few counts support this clone. The J gene is TRBJ1-1, the V gene TRBV7-8; 7 nucleotides line up with TRBD1. Trimming removed 4 bases from V and 4 bases from J; junction bases left unmatched: 9. CDR1 is SGHVS and CDR2 is FQNEAQ in the germline V gene. The CDR3 is 15 residues long. The CDR3: CASSSVLTGITEAFF. Written as DNA, the CDR3 is TGTGCCAGCAGCTCCGTCCTGACAGGGATCACTGAAGCTTTCTTT.

The gene calls are TRBV20-1 and TRBJ2-1, with no clear D. Trimming pared 5 bases from V and 9 bases from J, leaving 11 bases between. The CDR3 consists of 11 residues. Germline values: CDR1 DFQATT, CDR2 SNEGSKA (reference sequence). The CDR3 is CSAVRTGEQFF. CDR3 nucleotides: TGCAGTGCTGTCCGAACCGGTGAGCAGTTCTTC.

The rearrangement uses TRBV14 and TRBJ2-7; tentatively, D is TRBD1 (6 bases). Germline V gives CDR1 SGHDN, CDR2 FVKESK. The CDR3 has 14 residues. The V end lost 1 base, the J end lost 4 bases, and 11 bases lay between the germline ends. The DNA of the CDR3 is TGTGCCAGCAGCCAAGTTAACAGGGAGTACGAGCAGTACTTC. It translates to CASSQVNREYEQYF.